Sequencing of this TCR beta chain was carried out in a study of cytomegalovirus exposure and HLA in healthy donors. Study results and limitations: TRBV6-2, TRBV6-3 and some other V segments were unresolvable in 87-base-pair reads. TCR beta chains numbering approximately 150 were designated cytomegalovirus-associated.

The PCR made use of 60 Vbeta and 13 Jbeta primers. The data were produced by immunoSEQ multiplex PCR, yet TCRdb's version contains in-frame clones alone and is incomplete. The table records more than 150,000 clones, roughly 87% of them present only once. Healthy people donating bone marrow made up the donors. V was clipped by 2 bases and J by 0 bases, with 11 bases between them. The CDR3 is made up of 16 amino acids. Germline CDR1 reads SGHTS; CDR2 reads YDEGEE. As regards this clone: Its target is not known.

The sequence derives from a girl under three years old in good health and CMV-seronegative. The chain carries TRBV5-8 and TRBJ1-4, with D uncertain. Sequencing used PBMCs. CDR3 amino acids: CASSLGRMSTNEKLFF. The CDR3 DNA sequence: TGTGCCAGCAGCTTAGGCAGGATGTCAACTAATGAAAAACTGTTTTTT.